This entry describes one T cell receptor beta chain. The sample originates from a study of blood T cell repertoires in COVID-19. Study-level information: Acute-phase and convalescent COVID-19 samples originated in the United States, Italy and Spain. The cDNA or gDNA used as material had been derived from T cells, B-cell-depleted T cells, or PBMCs.

Original methodology: Amplification of reference gene primers was used by the study to estimate nucleated cell counts. TCRdb's copy holds only in-frame clones and misses some; the assay was immunoSEQ multiplex PCR. The V and J calls and clone size come from that table; D and trimming were worked out from the DNA. In the table there are 250,000 to 350,000 clones, around nine tenths of which are singletons. Germline CDR1 reads MDHEN; CDR2 reads SYDVKM. The V gene end was trimmed by 6 bases and the J gene end by 5 bases; junction bases not matched to a gene: 6. The CDR3 is 13 residues long. The source is a woman in her sixties or seventies with acute or convalescent COVID-19. The specimen sequenced was peripheral blood. The chain couples TRBV28 to TRBJ1-2; TRBD1 matches at 7 bases. The CDR3: CASRRQGRYGYTF. The CDR3 nucleotides read TGTGCCAGCAGAAGACAGGGAAGGTATGGCTACACCTTC.